The 5 T cell receptor beta chains below all came from one sample that was sequenced in a study of blood T cell repertoires in COVID-19. Some clones are missing from TCRdb's copy, which holds only in-frame ones; the method was immunoSEQ multiplex PCR. Of under 250,000 clones in the sample, roughly nine tenths were seen once. The specimen was PBMCs or T cells enriched from blood (not recorded which). Receptor source: a woman aged 30 to 39 with acute COVID-19.

The chain is built from TRBV9 and TRBJ1-4; possible D gene TRBD1, 5 bases. CDR3 size: 15 residues. Germline values: CDR1 SGDLS, CDR2 YYNGEE. V gave up 0 bases and J gave up 6 bases, with 12 bases separating them. The CDR3 sequence is CASSVGQGRYEKLFF. The CDR3 DNA reads as TGTGCCAGCAGCGTAGGGCAGGGCAGATATGAAAAACTGTTTTTT.

The chain has TRBV28 and TRBJ1-1; no firm D call. V dropped 2 bases and J dropped 0 bases, with 7 bases sitting between them. The CDR3 loop spans 14 amino acids. Per germline, CDR1 MDHEN and CDR2 SYDVKM. The DNA of the CDR3 is TGTGCCAGCAGTTTAGAGGGAATGAACACTGAAGCTTTCTTT. The encoded protein is CASSLEGMNTEAFF.

The CDR3, as DNA: TGTGCCAGCAGCCCCCCCCAGCCCAGGAGCAGGGCGCTTTCTGGCTACACCTTC. Residues: CASSPPQPRSRALSGYTF. The V call is TRBV11-2, the J call TRBJ1-2, with a weak D call TRBD1 (5 bases). The CDR3 runs to 18 residues. Germline V gives CDR1 SGHAT, CDR2 FQNNGV. V was pared by 5 bases and J by 7 bases, with 29 bases between.

This sequence joins TRBV7-7 and TRBJ2-5; 13 bases agree with TRBD2. The germline gives CDR1 SSHAT, CDR2 FNYEAQ (reference sequence). This CDR3 comprises 15 residues. V trimming: 3 bases; J trimming: 3 bases; junction bases outside the gene matches: 1. CDR3 loop: CASSFGTSGKETQYF. The DNA of the CDR3 is TGTGCCAGCAGCTTCGGGACTAGCGGGAAAGAGACCCAGTACTTC.

The rearrangement joins TRBV20-1 to TRBJ1-1; the D gene is possibly TRBD1 (6 bases). Germline V gene sequence: CDR1 DFQATT, CDR2 SNEGSKA (reference sequence). The CDR3 consists of 10 residues. V gave up 5 bases and J gave up 11 bases, with 12 bases separating them. The CDR3 DNA reads as TGCAGTGCTTCAACAGGGATTGCTTTCTTT. Translating gives CSASTGIAFF.